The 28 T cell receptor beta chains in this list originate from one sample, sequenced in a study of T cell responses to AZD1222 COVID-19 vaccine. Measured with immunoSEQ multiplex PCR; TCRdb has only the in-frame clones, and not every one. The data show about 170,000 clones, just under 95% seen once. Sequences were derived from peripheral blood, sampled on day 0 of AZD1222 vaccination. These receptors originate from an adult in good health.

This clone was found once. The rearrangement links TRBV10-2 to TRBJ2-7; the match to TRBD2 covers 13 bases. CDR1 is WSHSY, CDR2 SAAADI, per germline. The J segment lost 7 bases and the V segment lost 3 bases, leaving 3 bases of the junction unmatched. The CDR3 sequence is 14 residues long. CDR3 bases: TGCGCCAGCAGTGAACTAGCGGGGGGGCTAGAGCAGTACTTC. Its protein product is CASSELAGGLEQYF.

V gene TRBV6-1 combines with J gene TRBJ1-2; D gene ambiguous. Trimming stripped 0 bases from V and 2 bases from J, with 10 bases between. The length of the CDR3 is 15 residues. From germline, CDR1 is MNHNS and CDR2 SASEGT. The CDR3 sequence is CASSEAHSANYGYTF. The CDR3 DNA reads TGTGCCAGCAGTGAAGCACACTCAGCGAACTATGGCTACACCTTC.

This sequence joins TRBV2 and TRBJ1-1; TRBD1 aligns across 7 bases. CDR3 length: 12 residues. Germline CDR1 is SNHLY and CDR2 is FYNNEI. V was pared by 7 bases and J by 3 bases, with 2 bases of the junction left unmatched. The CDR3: CASNRGDTEAFF. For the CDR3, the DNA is TGTGCCAGCAACAGGGGAGACACTGAAGCTTTCTTT.

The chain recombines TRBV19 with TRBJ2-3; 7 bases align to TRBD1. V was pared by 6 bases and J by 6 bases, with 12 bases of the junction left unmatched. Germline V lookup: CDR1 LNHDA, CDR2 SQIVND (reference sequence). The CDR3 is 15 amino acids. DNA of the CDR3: TGTGCCAGTAGCCGGGACAGAGGAGTTGTGGATACGCAGTATTTT. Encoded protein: CASSRDRGVVDTQYF.

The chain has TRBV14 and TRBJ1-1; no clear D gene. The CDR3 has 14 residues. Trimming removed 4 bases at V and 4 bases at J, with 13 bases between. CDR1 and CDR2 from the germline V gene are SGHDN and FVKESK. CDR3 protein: CASSPNLQATEAFF. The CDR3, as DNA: TGTGCCAGCAGCCCTAACCTACAAGCCACTGAAGCTTTCTTT.

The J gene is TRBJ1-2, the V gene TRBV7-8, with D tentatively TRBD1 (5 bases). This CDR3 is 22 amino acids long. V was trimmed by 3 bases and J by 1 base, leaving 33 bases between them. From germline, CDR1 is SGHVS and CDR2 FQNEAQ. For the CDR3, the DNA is TGTGCCAGCAGCTTGCCCATTAAGGGGTCCGGGACTACGCCCGTGGGTAACTATGGCTACACCTTC. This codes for CASSLPIKGSGTTPVGNYGYTF.

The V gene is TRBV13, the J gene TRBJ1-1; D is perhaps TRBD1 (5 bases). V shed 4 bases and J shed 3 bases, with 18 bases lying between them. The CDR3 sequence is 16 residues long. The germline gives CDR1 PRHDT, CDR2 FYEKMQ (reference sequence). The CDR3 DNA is TGTGCCAGCAGCTCAGGGCTTATCGGGTCGGACACTGAAGCTTTCTTT. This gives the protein CASSSGLIGSDTEAFF.

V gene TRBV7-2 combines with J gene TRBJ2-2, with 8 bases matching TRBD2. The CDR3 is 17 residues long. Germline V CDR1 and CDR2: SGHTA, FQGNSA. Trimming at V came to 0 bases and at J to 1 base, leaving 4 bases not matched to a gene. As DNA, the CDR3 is TGTGCCAGCAGCTTAGCTTTCGGGGGGGAGAACACCGGGGAGCTGTTTTTT. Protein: CASSLAFGGENTGELFF.

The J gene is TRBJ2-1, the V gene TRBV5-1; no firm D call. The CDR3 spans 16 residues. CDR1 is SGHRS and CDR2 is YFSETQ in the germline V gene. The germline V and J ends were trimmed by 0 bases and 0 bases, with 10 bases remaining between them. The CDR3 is CASSLDGISSYNEQFF. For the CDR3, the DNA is TGCGCCAGCAGCTTGGATGGGATCAGCTCCTACAATGAGCAGTTCTTC.

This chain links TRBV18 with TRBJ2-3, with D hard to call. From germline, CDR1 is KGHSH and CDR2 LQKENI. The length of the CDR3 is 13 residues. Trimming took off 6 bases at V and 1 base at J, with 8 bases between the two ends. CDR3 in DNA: TGTGCCAGCTCCTTGGACCGCACAGATACGCAGTATTTT. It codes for CASSLDRTDTQYF. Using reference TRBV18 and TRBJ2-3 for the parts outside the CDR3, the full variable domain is NAGVMQNPRHLVRRRGQEARLRCSPMKGHSHVYWYRQLPEEGLKFMVYLQKENIIDESGMPKERFSAEFPKEGPSILRIQQVVRGDSAAYFCASSLDRTDTQYFGPGTRLTVL.

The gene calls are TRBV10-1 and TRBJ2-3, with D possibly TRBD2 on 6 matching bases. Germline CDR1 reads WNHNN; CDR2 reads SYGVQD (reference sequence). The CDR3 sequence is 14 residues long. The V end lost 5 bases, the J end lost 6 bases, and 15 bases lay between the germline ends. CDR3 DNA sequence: TGCGCCAGCAGTCGCCCGGGACTTGGCGATACGCAGTATTTT. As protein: CASSRPGLGDTQYF.

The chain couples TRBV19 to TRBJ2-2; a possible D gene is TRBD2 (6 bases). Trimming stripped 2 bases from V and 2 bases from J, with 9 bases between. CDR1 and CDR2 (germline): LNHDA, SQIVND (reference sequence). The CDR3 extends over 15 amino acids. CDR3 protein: CASSIIAANTGELFF. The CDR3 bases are TGTGCCAGTAGTATAATAGCGGCTAACACCGGGGAGCTGTTTTTT.

CDR3 DNA: TGTGCCAGCAGCCCTTACCGACTAGCGGCCCCTTCAGATACGCAGTATTTT. Translation: CASSPYRLAAPSDTQYF. This chain links TRBV7-3 with TRBJ2-3, with 9 bases that match TRBD2. Germline lookup yields CDR1 SGHTA and CDR2 FQGTGA. With 5 bases clipped from V and 4 bases from J, the junction kept 13 bases outside the gene matches. There are 17 residues in the CDR3.

Here the CDR3 DNA reads TGTGCCGGGGGTAGCGGGAGGCCCACAGGGGAGCTGTTTTTT. Translating it yields CAGGSGRPTGELFF. The chain links TRBV2 to TRBJ2-2, with 10 positions matching TRBD2. Germline V lookup: CDR1 SNHLY, CDR2 FYNNEI. This CDR3 has 14 amino acids. After removal of 11 bases from V and 8 bases from J, the junction contained 11 bases not matched to a gene.

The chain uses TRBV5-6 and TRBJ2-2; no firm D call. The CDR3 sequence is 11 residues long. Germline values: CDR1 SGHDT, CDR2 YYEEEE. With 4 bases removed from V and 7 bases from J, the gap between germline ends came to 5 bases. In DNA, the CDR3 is TGTGCCAGCAGCACCTACGGGGAGCTGTTTTTT. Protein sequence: CASSTYGELFF.

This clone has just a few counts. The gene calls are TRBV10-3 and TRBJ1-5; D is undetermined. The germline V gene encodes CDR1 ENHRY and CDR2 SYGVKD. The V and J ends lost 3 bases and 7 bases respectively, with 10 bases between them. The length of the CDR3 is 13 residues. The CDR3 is CAISEMGSQPQHF. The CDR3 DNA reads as TGTGCCATCAGTGAAATGGGGTCACAGCCCCAGCATTTT.

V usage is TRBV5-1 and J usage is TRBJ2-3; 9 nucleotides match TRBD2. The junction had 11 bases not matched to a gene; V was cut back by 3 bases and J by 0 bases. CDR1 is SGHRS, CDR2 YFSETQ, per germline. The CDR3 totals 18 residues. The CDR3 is CASSWAGVAGASTDTQYF. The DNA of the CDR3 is TGCGCCAGCAGCTGGGCCGGGGTAGCGGGGGCTAGCACAGATACGCAGTATTTT.

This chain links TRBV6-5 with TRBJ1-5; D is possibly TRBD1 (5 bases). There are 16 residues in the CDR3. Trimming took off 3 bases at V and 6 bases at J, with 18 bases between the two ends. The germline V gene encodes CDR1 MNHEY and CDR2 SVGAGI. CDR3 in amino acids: CASSYTMRGRVQPQHF. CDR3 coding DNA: TGTGCCAGCAGTTATACCATGCGGGGGAGAGTTCAGCCCCAGCATTTT.

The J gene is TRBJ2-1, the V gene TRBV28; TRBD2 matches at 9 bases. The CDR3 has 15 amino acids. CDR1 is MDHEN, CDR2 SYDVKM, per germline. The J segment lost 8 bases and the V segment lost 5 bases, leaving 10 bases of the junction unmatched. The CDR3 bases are TGTGCCAGCAGTCCGACTCGGACTAGCGCCGATGAGCAGTTCTTC. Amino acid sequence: CASSPTRTSADEQFF.

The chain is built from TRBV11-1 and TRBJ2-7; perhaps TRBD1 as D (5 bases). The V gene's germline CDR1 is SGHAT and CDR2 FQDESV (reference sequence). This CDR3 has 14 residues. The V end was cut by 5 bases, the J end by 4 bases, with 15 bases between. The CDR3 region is CASSPARDPYEQYF. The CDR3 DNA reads TGTGCCAGCAGCCCCGCCAGGGATCCGTACGAGCAGTACTTC.

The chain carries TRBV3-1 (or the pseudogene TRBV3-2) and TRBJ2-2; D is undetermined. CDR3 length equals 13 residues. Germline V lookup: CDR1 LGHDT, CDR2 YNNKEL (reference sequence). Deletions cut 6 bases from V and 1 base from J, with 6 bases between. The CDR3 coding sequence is TGTGCCAGCAGGGACCAGAACACCGGGGAGCTGTTTTTT. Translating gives CASRDQNTGELFF.

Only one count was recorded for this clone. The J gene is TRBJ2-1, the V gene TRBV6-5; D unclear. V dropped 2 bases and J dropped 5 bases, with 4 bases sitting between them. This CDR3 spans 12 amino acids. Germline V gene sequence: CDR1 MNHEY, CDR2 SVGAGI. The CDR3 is CASSYLNNEQFF. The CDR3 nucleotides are TGTGCCAGCAGTTACCTAAACAATGAGCAGTTCTTC.

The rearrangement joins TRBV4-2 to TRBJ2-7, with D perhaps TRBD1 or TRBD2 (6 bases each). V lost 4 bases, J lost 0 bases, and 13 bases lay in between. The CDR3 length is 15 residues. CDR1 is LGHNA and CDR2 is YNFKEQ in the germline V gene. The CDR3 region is CASSLQGTPSYEQYF. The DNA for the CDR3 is TGTGCCAGCAGCCTCCAGGGGACTCCCTCCTACGAGCAGTACTTC.

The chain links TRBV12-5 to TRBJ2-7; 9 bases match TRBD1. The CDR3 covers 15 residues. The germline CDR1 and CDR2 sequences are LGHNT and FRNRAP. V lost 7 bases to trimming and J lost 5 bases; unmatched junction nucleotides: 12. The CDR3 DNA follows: TGTGCTAGTGCCCTAGGGGGACAGGGTTTTCACGAGCAGTACTTC. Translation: CASALGGQGFHEQYF.

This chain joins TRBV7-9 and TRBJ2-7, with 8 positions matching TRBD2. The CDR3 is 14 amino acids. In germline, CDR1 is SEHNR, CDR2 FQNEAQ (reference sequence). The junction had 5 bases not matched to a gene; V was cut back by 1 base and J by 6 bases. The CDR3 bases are TGTGCCAGCAGCTTAGACGGGACTAGATCCGAGCAGTACTTC. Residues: CASSLDGTRSEQYF.

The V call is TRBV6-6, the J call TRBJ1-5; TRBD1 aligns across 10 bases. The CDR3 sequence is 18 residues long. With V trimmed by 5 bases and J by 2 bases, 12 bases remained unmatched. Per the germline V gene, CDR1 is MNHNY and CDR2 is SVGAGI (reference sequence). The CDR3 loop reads CASSPPGQGISRNQPQHF. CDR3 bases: TGTGCCAGCAGTCCACCGGGACAGGGGATTAGTCGCAATCAGCCCCAGCATTTT.

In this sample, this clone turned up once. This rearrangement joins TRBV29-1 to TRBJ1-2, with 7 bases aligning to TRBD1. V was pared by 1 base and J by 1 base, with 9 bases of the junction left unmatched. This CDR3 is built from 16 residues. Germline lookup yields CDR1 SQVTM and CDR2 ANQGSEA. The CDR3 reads CSVEGLGQEINYGYTF. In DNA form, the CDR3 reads TGCAGCGTTGAAGGTCTAGGACAGGAGATTAACTATGGCTACACCTTC.

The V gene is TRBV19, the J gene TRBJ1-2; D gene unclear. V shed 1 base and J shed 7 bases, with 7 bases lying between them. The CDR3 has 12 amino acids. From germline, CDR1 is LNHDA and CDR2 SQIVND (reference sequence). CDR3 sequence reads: CASSIGRIGYTF. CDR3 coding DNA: TGTGCCAGTAGTATAGGCAGGATTGGCTACACCTTC.